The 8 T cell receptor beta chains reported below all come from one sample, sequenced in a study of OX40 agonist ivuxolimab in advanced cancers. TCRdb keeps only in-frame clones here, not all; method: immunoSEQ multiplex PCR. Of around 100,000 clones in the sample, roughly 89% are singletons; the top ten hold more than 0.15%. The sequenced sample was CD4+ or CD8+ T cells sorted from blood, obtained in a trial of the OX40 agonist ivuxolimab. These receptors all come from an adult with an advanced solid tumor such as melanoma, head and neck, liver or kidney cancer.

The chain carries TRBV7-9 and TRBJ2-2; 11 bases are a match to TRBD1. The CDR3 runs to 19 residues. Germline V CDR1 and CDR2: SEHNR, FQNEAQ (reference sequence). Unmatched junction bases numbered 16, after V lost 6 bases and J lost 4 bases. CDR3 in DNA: TGTGCCAGCAGACGGACAGGGGGCCTTCCATCCCGCTCCACCGGGGAGCTGTTTTTT. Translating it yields CASRRTGGLPSRSTGELFF.

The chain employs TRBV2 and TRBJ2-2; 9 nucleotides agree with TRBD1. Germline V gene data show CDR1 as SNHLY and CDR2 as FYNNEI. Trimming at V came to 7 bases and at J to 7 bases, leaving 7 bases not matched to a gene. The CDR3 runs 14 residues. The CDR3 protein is CASKRDREDGELFF. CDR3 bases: TGTGCCAGCAAGAGGGACAGGGAGGACGGGGAGCTGTTTTTT.

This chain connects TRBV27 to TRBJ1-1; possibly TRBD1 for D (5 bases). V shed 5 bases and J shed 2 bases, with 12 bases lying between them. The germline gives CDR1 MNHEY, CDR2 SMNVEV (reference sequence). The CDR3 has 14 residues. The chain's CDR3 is CASSPRGRNTEAFF. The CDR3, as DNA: TGTGCCAGCAGTCCCCGGGGCAGAAACACTGAAGCTTTCTTT.

CDR3 in amino acids: CASSPYRDLEGEAFF. DNA for the CDR3: TGTGCCAGCTCACCGTACCGGGACTTAGAGGGGGAGGCTTTCTTT. The J gene is TRBJ1-1, the V gene TRBV18, with D tentatively TRBD1 (6 bases). Trimming stripped 3 bases from V and 11 bases from J, with 22 bases between. The germline CDR1 and CDR2 sequences are KGHSH and LQKENI. This CDR3 comprises 15 residues.

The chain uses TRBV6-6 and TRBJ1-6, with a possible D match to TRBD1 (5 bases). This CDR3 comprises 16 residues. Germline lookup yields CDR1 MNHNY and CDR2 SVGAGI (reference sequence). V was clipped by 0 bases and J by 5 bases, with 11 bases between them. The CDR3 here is CASSYSQGRDNSPLHF. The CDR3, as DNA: TGTGCCAGCAGTTACTCTCAGGGACGGGATAATTCACCCCTCCACTTT.

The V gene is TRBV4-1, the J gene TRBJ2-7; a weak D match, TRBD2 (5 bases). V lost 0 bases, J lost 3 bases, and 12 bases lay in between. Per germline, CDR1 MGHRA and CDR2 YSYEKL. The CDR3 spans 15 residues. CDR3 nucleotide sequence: TGCGCCAGCAGCCAAGAGCTCGGGAAAAGCTACGAGCAGTACTTC. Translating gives CASSQELGKSYEQYF.

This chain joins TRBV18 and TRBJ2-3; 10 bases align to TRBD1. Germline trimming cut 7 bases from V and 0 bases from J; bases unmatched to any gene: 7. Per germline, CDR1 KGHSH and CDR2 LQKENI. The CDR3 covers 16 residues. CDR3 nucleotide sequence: TGTGCCAGCTTGTCCGGGACAGGGGTTAGCACAGATACGCAGTATTTT. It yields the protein CASLSGTGVSTDTQYF. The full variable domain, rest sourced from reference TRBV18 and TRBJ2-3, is NAGVMQNPRHLVRRRGQEARLRCSPMKGHSHVYWYRQLPEEGLKFMVYLQKENIIDESGMPKERFSAEFPKEGPSILRIQQVVRGDSAAYFCASLSGTGVSTDTQYFGPGTRLTVL.

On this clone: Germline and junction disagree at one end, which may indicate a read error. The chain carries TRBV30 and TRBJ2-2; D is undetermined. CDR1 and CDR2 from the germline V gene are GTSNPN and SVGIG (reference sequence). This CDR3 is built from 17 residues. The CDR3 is CAWSSQVLRLNAGELFF. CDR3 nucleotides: TGTGCCTGGAGTTCCCAAGTACTACGGCTGAACGCCGGGGAGCTGTTTTTT.